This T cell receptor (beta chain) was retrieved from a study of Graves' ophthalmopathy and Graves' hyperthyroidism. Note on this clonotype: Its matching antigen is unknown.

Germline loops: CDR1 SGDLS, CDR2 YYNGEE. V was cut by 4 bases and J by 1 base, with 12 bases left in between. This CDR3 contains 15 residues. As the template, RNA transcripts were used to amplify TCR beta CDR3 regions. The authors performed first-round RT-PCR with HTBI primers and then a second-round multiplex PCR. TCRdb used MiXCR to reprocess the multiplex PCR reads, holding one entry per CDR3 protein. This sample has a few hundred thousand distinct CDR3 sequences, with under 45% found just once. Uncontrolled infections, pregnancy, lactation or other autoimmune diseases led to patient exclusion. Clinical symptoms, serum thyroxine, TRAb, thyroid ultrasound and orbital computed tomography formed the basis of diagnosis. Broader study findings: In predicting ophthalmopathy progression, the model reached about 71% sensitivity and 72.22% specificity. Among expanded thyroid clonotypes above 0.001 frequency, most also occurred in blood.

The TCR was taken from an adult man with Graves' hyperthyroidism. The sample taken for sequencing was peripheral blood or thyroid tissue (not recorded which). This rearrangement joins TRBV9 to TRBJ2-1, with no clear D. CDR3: CASSPADLSYNEQFF. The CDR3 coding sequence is TGTGCCAGCAGCCCCGCCGACTTGTCCTACAATGAGCAGTTCTTC.